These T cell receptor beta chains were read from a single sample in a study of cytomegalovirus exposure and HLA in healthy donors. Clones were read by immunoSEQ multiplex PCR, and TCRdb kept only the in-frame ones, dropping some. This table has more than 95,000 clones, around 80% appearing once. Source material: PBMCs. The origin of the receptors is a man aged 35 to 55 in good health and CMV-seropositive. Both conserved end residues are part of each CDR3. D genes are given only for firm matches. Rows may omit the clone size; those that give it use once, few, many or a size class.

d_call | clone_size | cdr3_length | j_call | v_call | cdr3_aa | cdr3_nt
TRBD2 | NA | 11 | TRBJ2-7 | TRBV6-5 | CAGRGGHEQYF | TGTGCCGGGCGGGGGGGTCACGAGCAGTACTTC
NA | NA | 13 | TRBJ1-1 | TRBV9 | CASSTSDFTEAFF | TGTGCCAGCAGCACTTCCGATTTCACTGAAGCTTTCTTT
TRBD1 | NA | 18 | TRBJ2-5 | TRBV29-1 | CSVEEEISTGAYEETQYF | TGCAGCGTTGAGGAGGAAATTTCAACAGGGGCTTACGAGGAGACCCAGTACTTC
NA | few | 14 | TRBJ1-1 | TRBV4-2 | CASSHHRADTEAFF | TGTGCCAGCAGCCACCACAGGGCCGACACTGAAGCTTTCTTT
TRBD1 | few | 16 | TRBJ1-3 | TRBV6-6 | CASSGTGGYSGNTIYF | TGTGCCAGCAGTGGGACAGGGGGCTATTCTGGAAACACCATATATTTT
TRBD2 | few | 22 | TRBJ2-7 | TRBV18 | CASSPTGGSKLAGVRTLHEQYF | TGTGCCAGCTCACCTACAGGGGGCTCAAAACTAGCGGGAGTTCGGACGCTCCACGAGCAGTACTTC
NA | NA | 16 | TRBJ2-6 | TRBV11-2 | CASSPGQFSGANGLTF | TGTGCCAGCAGCCCAGGACAGTTCTCTGGGGCCAACGGCCTGACTTTC
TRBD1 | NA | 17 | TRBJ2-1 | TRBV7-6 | CASSLRARTGDNNEQFF | TGTGCCAGCAGCTTACGGGCACGGACAGGGGACAACAATGAGCAGTTCTTC
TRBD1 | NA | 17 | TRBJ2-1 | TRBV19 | CASSIVGGGQGKGEQFF | TGTGCCAGTAGTATAGTGGGGGGGGGACAGGGGAAAGGTGAGCAGTTCTTC
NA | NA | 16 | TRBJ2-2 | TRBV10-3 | CAISDDAGPDTGELFF | TGTGCCATCAGTGATGATGCGGGGCCGGACACCGGGGAGCTGTTTTTT
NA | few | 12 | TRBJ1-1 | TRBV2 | CASTIRGTEAFF | TGTGCCAGCACAATTAGGGGCACTGAAGCTTTCTTT
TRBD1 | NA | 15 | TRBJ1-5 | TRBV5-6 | CASSLVGQGDQPQHF | TGTGCCAGCAGCTTGGTGGGACAGGGGGACCAGCCCCAGCATTTT
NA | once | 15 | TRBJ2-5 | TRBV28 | CASSLFEGLRETQYF | TGTGCCAGCAGTTTATTTGAGGGCTTGAGAGAGACCCAGTACTTC
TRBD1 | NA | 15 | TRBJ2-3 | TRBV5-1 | CASVPGQGSTDTQYF | TGCGCCAGCGTCCCAGGACAGGGGAGCACAGATACGCAGTATTTT
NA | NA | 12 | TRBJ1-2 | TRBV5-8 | CASSRTTHGYTF | TGTGCCAGCAGCCGGACAACCCATGGCTACACCTTC
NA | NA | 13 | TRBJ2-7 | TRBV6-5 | CASSFRDNYEQYF | TGTGCCAGCAGTTTCCGGGACAACTACGAGCAGTACTTC
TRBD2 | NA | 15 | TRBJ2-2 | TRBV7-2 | CASSPSGRGAGELFF | TGTGCCAGCAGCCCTAGCGGGAGAGGTGCCGGGGAGCTGTTTTTT
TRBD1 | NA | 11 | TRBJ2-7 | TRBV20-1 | CSAAGGDEQYF | TGCAGTGCCGCAGGGGGCGATGAGCAGTACTTC